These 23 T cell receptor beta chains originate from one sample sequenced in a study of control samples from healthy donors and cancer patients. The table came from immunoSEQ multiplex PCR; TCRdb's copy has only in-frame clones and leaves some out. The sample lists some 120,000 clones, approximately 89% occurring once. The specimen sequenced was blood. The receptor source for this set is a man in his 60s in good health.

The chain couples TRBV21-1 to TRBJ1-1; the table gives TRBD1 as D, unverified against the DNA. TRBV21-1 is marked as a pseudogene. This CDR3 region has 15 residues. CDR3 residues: CASSSGCRGMAEAFF. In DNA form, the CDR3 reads TGTGCCAGCAGCAGTGGGTGCAGGGGGATGGCTGAAGCTTTCTTT.

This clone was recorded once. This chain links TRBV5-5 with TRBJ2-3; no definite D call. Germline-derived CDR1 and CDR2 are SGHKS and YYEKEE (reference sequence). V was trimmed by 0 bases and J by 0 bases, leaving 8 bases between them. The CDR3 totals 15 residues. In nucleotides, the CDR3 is TGTGCCAGCAGCTTGGTAGGCCTAAGCACAGATACGCAGTATTTT. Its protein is CASSLVGLSTDTQYF.

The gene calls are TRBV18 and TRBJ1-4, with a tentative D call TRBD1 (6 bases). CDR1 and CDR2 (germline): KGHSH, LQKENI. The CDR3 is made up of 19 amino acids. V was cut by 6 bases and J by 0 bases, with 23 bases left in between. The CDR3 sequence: CASSTSTPGDIATNEKLFF. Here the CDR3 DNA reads TGTGCCAGCTCCACATCAACGCCTGGGGACATCGCAACTAATGAAAAACTGTTTTTT.

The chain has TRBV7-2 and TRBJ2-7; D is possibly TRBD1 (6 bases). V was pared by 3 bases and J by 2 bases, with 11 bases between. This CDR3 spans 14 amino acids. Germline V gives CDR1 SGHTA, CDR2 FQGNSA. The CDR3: CASSFRQVAYEQYF. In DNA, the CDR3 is TGTGCCAGCAGCTTCCGACAGGTGGCCTACGAGCAGTACTTC.

CDR3 amino acids: CASSYSFSHNNSPLHF. CDR3 DNA sequence: TGTGCCAGCAGTTACTCTTTCTCGCACAATAATTCACCCCTCCACTTT. V is TRBV6-5 and J is TRBJ1-6, with unresolved D. Trimming left V 0 bases short and J 5 bases short, with 11 bases between. CDR3 size: 16 residues. Germline CDR1 is MNHEY and CDR2 is SVGAGI.

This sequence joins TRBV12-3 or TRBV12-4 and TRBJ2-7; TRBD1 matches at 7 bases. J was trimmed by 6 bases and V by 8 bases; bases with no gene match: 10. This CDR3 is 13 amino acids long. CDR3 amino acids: CASVRGPSGEQYF. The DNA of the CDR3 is TGTGCCAGCGTAAGGGGGCCGTCGGGCGAGCAGTACTTC.

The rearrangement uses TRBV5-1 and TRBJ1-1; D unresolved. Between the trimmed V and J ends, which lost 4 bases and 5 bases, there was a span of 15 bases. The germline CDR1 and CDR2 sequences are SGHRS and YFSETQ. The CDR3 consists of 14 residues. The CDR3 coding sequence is TGCGCCAGCAGCGAGGCCCACCACGTAACTGAAGCTTTCTTT. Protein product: CASSEAHHVTEAFF.

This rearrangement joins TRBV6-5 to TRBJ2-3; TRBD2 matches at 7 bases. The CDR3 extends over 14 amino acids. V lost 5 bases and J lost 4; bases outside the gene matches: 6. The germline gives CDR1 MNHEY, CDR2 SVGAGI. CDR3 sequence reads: CASSKRTSSDTQYF. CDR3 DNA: TGTGCCAGCAGTAAACGGACTAGTTCAGATACGCAGTATTTT.

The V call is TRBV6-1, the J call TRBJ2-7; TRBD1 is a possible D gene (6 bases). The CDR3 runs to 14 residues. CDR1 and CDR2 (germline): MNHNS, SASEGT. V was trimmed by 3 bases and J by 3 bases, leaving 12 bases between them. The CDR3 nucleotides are TGTGCCAGCAGTGACAGGGGAGACCTCTACGAGCAGTACTTC. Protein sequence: CASSDRGDLYEQYF.

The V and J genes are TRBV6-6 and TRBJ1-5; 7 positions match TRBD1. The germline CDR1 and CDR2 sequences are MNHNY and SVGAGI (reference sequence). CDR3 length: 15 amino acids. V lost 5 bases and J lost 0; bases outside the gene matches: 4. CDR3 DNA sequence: TGTGCCAGCAGTCGGACAGGAGATAGCAATCAGCCCCAGCATTTT. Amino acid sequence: CASSRTGDSNQPQHF.

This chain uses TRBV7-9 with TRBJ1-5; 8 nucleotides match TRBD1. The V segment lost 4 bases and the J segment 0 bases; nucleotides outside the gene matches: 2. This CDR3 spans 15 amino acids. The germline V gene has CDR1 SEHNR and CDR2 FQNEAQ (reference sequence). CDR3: CASSSGGSSNQPQHF. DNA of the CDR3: TGTGCCAGCAGCTCAGGGGGCTCTAGCAATCAGCCCCAGCATTTT.

The CDR3 spells CASSQTPVGLAGPKYYEQYF. Here the CDR3 DNA reads TGCGCCAGCAGTCAAACTCCGGTGGGGCTAGCGGGACCTAAATATTACGAGCAGTACTTC. The chain couples TRBV4-1 to TRBJ2-7; 9 nucleotides agree with TRBD2. The V gene's germline CDR1 is MGHRA and CDR2 YSYEKL. The CDR3 consists of 20 residues. With 6 bases clipped from V and 4 bases from J, the junction kept 25 bases outside the gene matches.

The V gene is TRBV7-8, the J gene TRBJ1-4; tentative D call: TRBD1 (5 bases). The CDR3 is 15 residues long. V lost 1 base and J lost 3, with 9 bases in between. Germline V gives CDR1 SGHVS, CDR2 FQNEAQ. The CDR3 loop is CASSLELGANEKLFF. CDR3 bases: TGTGCCAGCAGCTTAGAATTGGGGGCTAATGAAAAACTGTTTTTT.

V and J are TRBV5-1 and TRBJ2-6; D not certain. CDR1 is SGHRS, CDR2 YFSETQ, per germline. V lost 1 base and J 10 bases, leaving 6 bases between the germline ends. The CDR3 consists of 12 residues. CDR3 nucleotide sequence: TGCGCCAGCAGCTTGCCCGCGAACGTCCTGACTTTC. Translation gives CASSLPANVLTF.

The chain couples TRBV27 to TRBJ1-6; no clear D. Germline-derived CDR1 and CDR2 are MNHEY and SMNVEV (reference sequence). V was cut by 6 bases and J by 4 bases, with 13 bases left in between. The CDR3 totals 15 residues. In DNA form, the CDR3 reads TGTGCCAGCAGAGTTTTAGAACCTTATAATTCACCCCTCCACTTT. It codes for CASRVLEPYNSPLHF.

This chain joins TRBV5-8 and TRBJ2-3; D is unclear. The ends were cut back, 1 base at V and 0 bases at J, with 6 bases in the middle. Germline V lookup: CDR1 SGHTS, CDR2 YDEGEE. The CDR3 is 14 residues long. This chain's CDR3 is CASSLWPSTDTQYF. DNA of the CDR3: TGTGCCAGCAGCTTGTGGCCTAGCACAGATACGCAGTATTTT.

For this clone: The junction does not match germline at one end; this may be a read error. As DNA, the CDR3 is TGTGCCAGTAGTCTAGACATCTCCTATGGCTACACCTTC. Amino acid sequence: CASSLDISYGYTF. The rearrangement links TRBV19 to TRBJ1-2; D is ambiguous. The CDR3 is made up of 13 amino acids. Germline CDR1 and CDR2: LNHDA and SQIVND (reference sequence).

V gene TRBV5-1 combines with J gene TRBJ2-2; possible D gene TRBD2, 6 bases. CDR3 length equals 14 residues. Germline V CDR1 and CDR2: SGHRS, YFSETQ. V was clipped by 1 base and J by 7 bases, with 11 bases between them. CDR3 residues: CASSLRLEGGELFF. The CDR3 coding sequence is TGCGCCAGCAGCTTGCGACTAGAGGGCGGGGAGCTGTTTTTT.

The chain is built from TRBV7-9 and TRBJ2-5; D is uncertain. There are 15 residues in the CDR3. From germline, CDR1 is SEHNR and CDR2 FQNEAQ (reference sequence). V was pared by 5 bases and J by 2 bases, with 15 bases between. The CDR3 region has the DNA TGTGCCAGCAGCCTCCTTGGAACTGTACAAGAGACCCAGTACTTC. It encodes CASSLLGTVQETQYF.

The CDR3 sequence: CASSLGQGVTKTQYF. CDR3 DNA sequence: TGTGCCAGCAGCCTCGGACAGGGGGTGACGAAGACCCAGTACTTC. The chain joins TRBV3-1 (or the pseudogene TRBV3-2) to TRBJ2-5; 10 nucleotides match TRBD1. The CDR3 consists of 15 residues. Germline V gene sequence: CDR1 LGHDT, CDR2 YNNKEL (reference sequence). V lost 4 bases to trimming and J lost 6 bases; unmatched junction nucleotides: 8.

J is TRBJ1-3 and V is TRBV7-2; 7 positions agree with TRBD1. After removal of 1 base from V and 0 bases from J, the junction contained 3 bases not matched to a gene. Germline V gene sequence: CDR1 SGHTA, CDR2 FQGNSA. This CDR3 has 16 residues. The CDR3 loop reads CASSLGQGRSGNTIYF. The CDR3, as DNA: TGTGCCAGCAGCTTAGGACAGGGCCGCTCTGGAAACACCATATATTTT. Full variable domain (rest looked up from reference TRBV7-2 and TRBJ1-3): GAGVSQSPSNKVTEKGKDVELRCDPISGHTALYWYRQSLGQGLEFLIYFQGNSAPDKSGLPSDRFSAERTGGSVSTLTIQRTQQEDSAVYLCASSLGQGRSGNTIYFGEGSWLTVV.

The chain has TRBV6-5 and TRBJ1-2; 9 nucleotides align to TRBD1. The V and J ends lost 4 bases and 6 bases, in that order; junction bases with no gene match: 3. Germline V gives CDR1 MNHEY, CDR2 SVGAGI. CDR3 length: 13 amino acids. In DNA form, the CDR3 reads TGTGCCAGCAGTTGGGGACAGGGAAATGGCTACACCTTC. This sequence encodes CASSWGQGNGYTF.

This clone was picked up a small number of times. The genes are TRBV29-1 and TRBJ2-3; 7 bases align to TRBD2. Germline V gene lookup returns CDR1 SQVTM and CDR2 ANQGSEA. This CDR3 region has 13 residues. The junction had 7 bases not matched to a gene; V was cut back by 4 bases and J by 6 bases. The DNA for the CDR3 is TGCAGCGTTGTTCAGGGAGGGGTGGATACGCAGTATTTT. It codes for CSVVQGGVDTQYF.